Shown below are 31 T cell receptor beta chains from a single sample sequenced in a study of shared clonotypes between healthy human individuals. TCRdb keeps only in-frame clones here, not all; method: immunoSEQ multiplex PCR. The data show millions of clones, with 85% to 95% seen just once and 0.13% held by the top ten. Sequencing was performed on naive CD4+ T cells sorted from blood. Subset: CD45RA+ positively selected. Receptors originate from a man between 18 and 35 years old in good health.

The rearrangement joins TRBV5-1 to TRBJ1-2, with D perhaps matching TRBD1 (5 bases). V was cut by 0 bases and J by 4 bases, with 10 bases left in between. The CDR3 covers 14 residues. Germline lookup yields CDR1 SGHRS and CDR2 YFSETQ. For the CDR3, the DNA is TGCGCCAGCAGCTTGGCCGGGGACCTCTATGGCTACACCTTC. Protein product: CASSLAGDLYGYTF. Together with reference TRBV5-1 and TRBJ1-2, the CDR3 gives the full variable domain: KAGVTQTPRYLIKTRGQQVTLSCSPISGHRSVSWYQQTPGQGLQFLFEYFSETQRNKGNFPGRFSGRQFSNSRSEMNVSTLELGDSALYLCASSLAGDLYGYTFGSGTRLTVV.

Notes on this clone: The sample has other DNA sequences that encode this CDR3 too. The chain has TRBV5-1 and TRBJ1-1; weak D call: TRBD1 (6 bases). The V gene's germline CDR1 is SGHRS and CDR2 YFSETQ. V was trimmed by 2 bases and J by 4 bases, leaving 12 bases between them. The CDR3 is 14 amino acids. CDR3: CASSLGGPGTEAFF. CDR3 bases: TGCGCCAGCAGCTTAGGGGGACCGGGCACTGAAGCTTTCTTT. The complete variable domain, with remaining parts taken from reference TRBV5-1 and TRBJ1-1, reads KAGVTQTPRYLIKTRGQQVTLSCSPISGHRSVSWYQQTPGQGLQFLFEYFSETQRNKGNFPGRFSGRQFSNSRSEMNVSTLELGDSALYLCASSLGGPGTEAFFGQGTRLTVV.

The V gene is TRBV7-2, the J gene TRBJ1-2; 8 nucleotides match TRBD1. This CDR3 is built from 13 residues. The V and J ends lost 5 bases and 9 bases, in that order; junction bases with no gene match: 8. Germline V lookup: CDR1 SGHTA, CDR2 FQGNSA. CDR3 sequence reads: CASSPGQGTSYTF. The CDR3 DNA follows: TGTGCCAGCAGCCCTGGACAGGGTACCAGCTACACCTTC.

The chain joins TRBV10-1 to TRBJ2-7, with 9 nucleotides matching TRBD1. CDR1 is WNHNN, CDR2 SYGVQD, per germline (reference sequence). V was pared by 5 bases and J by 2 bases, with 7 bases of the junction left unmatched. The CDR3 is 15 amino acids. The CDR3 DNA is TGCGCCAGCAGTCCCGGGGGACAGGGTCCCTACGAGCAGTACTTC. Its translation is CASSPGGQGPYEQYF.

The chain combines TRBV29-1 with TRBJ2-1, with D perhaps assigned TRBD1 or TRBD2 (6 bases each). Trimming left V 1 base short and J 5 bases short, with 15 bases between. Per germline, CDR1 SQVTM and CDR2 ANQGSEA. The length of the CDR3 is 15 residues. The CDR3 region is CSVEGRQRGDNEQFF. Written as DNA, the CDR3 is TGCAGCGTTGAAGGGCGGCAGAGGGGGGACAATGAGCAGTTCTTC.

This clone was counted between two and nine times. J is TRBJ1-1 and V is TRBV6-1; D remains unclear. Looked up from germline, CDR1 is MNHNS and CDR2 is SASEGT. The CDR3 is made up of 11 amino acids. DNA of the CDR3: TGTGGAAGTCTTCAGAACACTGAAGCTTTCTTT. This codes for CGSLQNTEAFF.

The chain joins TRBV2 to TRBJ2-2, with unresolved D. In germline, CDR1 is SNHLY, CDR2 FYNNEI. CDR3 length: 14 amino acids. V lost 3 bases, J lost 0 bases, and 5 bases lay in between. In nucleotides, the CDR3 is TGTGCCAGCAGTGAGCATTCGAACACCGGGGAGCTGTTTTTT. Residues: CASSEHSNTGELFF.

About this clone: Other DNA sequences from this sample encode an identical CDR3 as well. The chain links TRBV28 to TRBJ1-1; D is uncertain. Germline assignment: CDR1 MDHEN and CDR2 SYDVKM. Trimming took 2 bases from V and 0 from J, leaving 4 bases between them. There are 13 residues in the CDR3. The CDR3 DNA follows: TGTGCCAGCAGTTTAGGGGTGAACACTGAAGCTTTCTTT. Its translation: CASSLGVNTEAFF.

The chain uses TRBV5-1 and TRBJ1-4, with 7 positions matching TRBD1. V lost 0 bases, J lost 5 bases, and 4 bases stayed unmatched. CDR1 is SGHRS, CDR2 YFSETQ, per germline. CDR3 length: 15 amino acids. CDR3 in amino acids: CASSLEGTENEKLFF. In DNA form, the CDR3 reads TGCGCCAGCAGCTTGGAAGGGACAGAGAATGAAAAACTGTTTTTT.

This clone was seen once. V usage is TRBV5-1 and J usage is TRBJ1-1; no definite D call. The CDR3 is made up of 14 amino acids. Trimming took off 0 bases at V and 2 bases at J, with 8 bases between the two ends. Germline loops: CDR1 SGHRS, CDR2 YFSETQ. CDR3 region: CASSLAAINTEAFF. CDR3 nucleotide sequence: TGCGCCAGCAGCTTGGCCGCCATAAACACTGAAGCTTTCTTT.

The chain couples TRBV5-6 to TRBJ1-4; tentative D call: TRBD1 (5 bases). Trimming pared 4 bases from V and 7 bases from J, leaving 14 bases between. Germline CDR1 is SGHDT and CDR2 is YYEEEE. The CDR3 extends over 14 amino acids. The CDR3, as DNA: TGTGCCAGCAGCCCGAAGGGACCTGCTGAAAAACTGTTTTTT. Translated, it gives CASSPKGPAEKLFF.

The chain is built from TRBV19 and TRBJ1-5; 9 nucleotides match TRBD1. Germline assignment: CDR1 LNHDA and CDR2 SQIVND (reference sequence). The CDR3 runs to 17 residues. Trimming cost V 8 bases and J 1 base; bases outside gene matches: 12. The CDR3 bases are TGTGCCAGTGAGCGAACACAGGGGGCGCTGAGCAATCAGCCCCAGCATTTT. Its translation: CASERTQGALSNQPQHF.

In this sample, this clone turned up once. The chain employs TRBV30 and TRBJ1-4, with 9 nucleotides matching TRBD1. Per the germline V gene, CDR1 is GTSNPN and CDR2 is SVGIG (reference sequence). V lost 5 bases and J lost 8; bases outside the gene matches: 12. This CDR3 is built from 15 residues. The CDR3 bases are TGTGCCTGGGAGTGGGGGACAGGGAATACAGAAAAACTGTTTTTT. Its protein is CAWEWGTGNTEKLFF.

A note on this clone: This sample also contains other DNA sequences that code for the same CDR3. The chain recombines TRBV5-4 with TRBJ2-7; unclear D gene. Germline CDR1 is SGHNT and CDR2 is YYREEE (reference sequence). Trimming pared 0 bases from V and 1 base from J, leaving 8 bases between. The CDR3 is 14 amino acids. CDR3 in DNA: TGTGCCAGCAGCTTGGCCTCCAGTTCCTACGAGCAGTACTTC. Protein: CASSLASSSYEQYF.

This clone was detected a few times. Other DNA sequences of this sample code for an identical CDR3. The chain is built from TRBV9 and TRBJ2-2; D gene uncertain. CDR3 size: 12 residues. With 4 bases removed from V and 2 bases from J, the gap between germline ends came to 3 bases. Germline V gives CDR1 SGDLS, CDR2 YYNGEE. The CDR3 is CASSLNTGELFF. The CDR3 DNA sequence: TGTGCCAGCAGCCTCAACACCGGGGAGCTGTTTTTT.

The chain couples TRBV27 to TRBJ2-2, with TRBD2 matching 7 bases. Germline CDR1 is MNHEY and CDR2 is SMNVEV (reference sequence). V was pared by 2 bases and J by 1 base, with 10 bases of the junction left unmatched. The CDR3 loop spans 18 amino acids. CDR3 coding DNA: TGTGCCAGCAGTTTACTGGGCGGGAGATTTATGAACACCGGGGAGCTGTTTTTT. Encoded protein: CASSLLGGRFMNTGELFF.

The gene calls are TRBV30 and TRBJ2-7; possibly TRBD1 for D (6 bases). The CDR3 has 15 residues. The V gene lost 4 bases and the J gene lost 0 bases, with 16 bases spanning the gap. CDR1 is GTSNPN and CDR2 is SVGIG in the germline V gene (reference sequence). The CDR3 protein is CAWNLGDTSSYEQYF. The CDR3 DNA reads TGTGCCTGGAATTTGGGGGACACGAGCTCCTACGAGCAGTACTTC.

The chain joins TRBV19 to TRBJ1-2; no definite D call. Germline loops: CDR1 LNHDA, CDR2 SQIVND (reference sequence). V was cut by 3 bases and J by 4 bases, with 12 bases left in between. The length of the CDR3 is 14 residues. CDR3: CASSMRQAIYGYTF. The CDR3 bases are TGTGCCAGTAGTATGCGGCAGGCTATCTATGGCTACACCTTC.

This chain joins TRBV10-3 and TRBJ2-7, with 11 bases identical to TRBD2. CDR3 length equals 16 residues. V shed 3 bases, J shed 1 base, and the junction held 5 bases outside the gene matches. Germline values: CDR1 ENHRY, CDR2 SYGVKD. The CDR3 here is CAISDSSGGPSYEQYF. The CDR3 DNA follows: TGTGCCATCAGTGATTCTAGCGGGGGGCCTTCCTACGAGCAGTACTTC.

The chain combines TRBV28 with TRBJ1-6, with a tentative D call TRBD1 (5 bases). This CDR3 is built from 15 residues. Between the trimmed V and J ends, which lost 5 bases and 6 bases, there was a span of 14 bases. Per germline, CDR1 MDHEN and CDR2 SYDVKM. The CDR3 loop is CASSLHQTVNSPLHF. In DNA form, the CDR3 reads TGTGCCAGCAGTCTCCACCAGACAGTTAATTCACCCCTCCACTTT.

Of note for this clone: The same CDR3 arises from other DNA sequences in this sample as well. The chain recombines TRBV18 with TRBJ2-7, with 8 bases identical to TRBD1. This CDR3 comprises 14 residues. After removal of 5 bases from V and 2 bases from J, the junction contained 5 bases not matched to a gene. Germline CDR1 KGHSH, CDR2 LQKENI. In nucleotides, the CDR3 is TGTGCCAGCTCATCCGGGACAGGTCCCTACGAGCAGTACTTC. It translates to CASSSGTGPYEQYF. The variable domain in full, with the rest retrieved from reference TRBV18 and TRBJ2-7, is NAGVMQNPRHLVRRRGQEARLRCSPMKGHSHVYWYRQLPEEGLKFMVYLQKENIIDESGMPKERFSAEFPKEGPSILRIQQVVRGDSAAYFCASSSGTGPYEQYFGPGTRLTVT.

The rearrangement joins TRBV30 to TRBJ2-7; D not certain. This CDR3 region has 14 residues. The V end was cut by 0 bases, the J end by 2 bases, with 11 bases between. Germline CDR1 is GTSNPN and CDR2 is SVGIG (reference sequence). The chain's CDR3 is CAWSVRTLPYEQYF. The CDR3 DNA is TGTGCCTGGAGTGTACGGACCTTACCCTACGAGCAGTACTTC.

This rearrangement joins TRBV27 to TRBJ1-2; no reliable D call. The ends were cut back, 4 bases at V and 4 bases at J, with 10 bases in the middle. Germline V lookup: CDR1 MNHEY, CDR2 SMNVEV (reference sequence). The CDR3 covers 13 residues. This CDR3 is CASSSTGSYGYTF. The DNA for the CDR3 is TGTGCCAGCAGTTCGACCGGGAGCTATGGCTACACCTTC.

This chain connects TRBV7-2 to TRBJ1-2; D not certain. The CDR3 length is 13 residues. V was clipped by 5 bases and J by 8 bases, with 15 bases between them. Germline V gene lookup returns CDR1 SGHTA and CDR2 FQGNSA. The CDR3 loop reads CASSNDPLFGYTF. The DNA of the CDR3 is TGTGCCAGCAGCAACGACCCTCTCTTCGGCTACACCTTC.

The J gene is TRBJ1-4, the V gene TRBV5-1, with D perhaps TRBD1 (5 bases). V lost 2 bases and J 0 bases, leaving 11 bases between the germline ends. This CDR3 is 16 amino acids long. The V gene's germline CDR1 is SGHRS and CDR2 YFSETQ. The CDR3 region has the DNA TGCGCCAGCAGCTTAGACAGAGGAGCAACTAATGAAAAACTGTTTTTT. It encodes CASSLDRGATNEKLFF.

Regarding this clone: Other DNA sequences in this specimen translate into the identical CDR3. The chain employs TRBV5-1 and TRBJ2-7; maybe TRBD1 (6 bases). Between the trimmed V and J ends, which lost 5 bases and 4 bases, there was a span of 10 bases. This CDR3 region has 12 residues. Germline-derived CDR1 and CDR2 are SGHRS and YFSETQ. The CDR3 nucleotides are TGCGCCAGCAGTTTACAGGGATACGAGCAGTACTTC. Amino acid sequence: CASSLQGYEQYF.

The chain couples TRBV13 to TRBJ1-2; TRBD1 matches at 9 bases. The germline V gene has CDR1 PRHDT and CDR2 FYEKMQ (reference sequence). After removal of 7 bases from V and 4 bases from J, the junction contained 10 bases not matched to a gene. The CDR3 sequence is 15 residues long. The CDR3, as DNA: TGTGCCAGCACACTAGGGGACAGGGAAGCCTATGGCTACACCTTC. This sequence encodes CASTLGDREAYGYTF.

This chain uses TRBV2 with TRBJ1-3, with 7 bases that match TRBD1. Germline V gene lookup returns CDR1 SNHLY and CDR2 FYNNEI. Unmatched junction bases numbered 4, after V lost 4 bases and J lost 4 bases. The CDR3 totals 14 residues. The CDR3 region is CASSASGGGNTIYF. The CDR3 nucleotides are TGTGCCAGCAGTGCCTCAGGGGGAGGAAACACCATATATTTT.

The CDR3 protein is CSETAQETQYF. In DNA, the CDR3 is TGCAGTGAGACCGCGCAGGAGACCCAGTACTTC. The chain employs TRBV20-1 and TRBJ2-5, with D unclear. This CDR3 has 11 amino acids. Trimming removed 7 bases from V and 5 bases from J, with 11 bases in between. Germline V CDR1 and CDR2: DFQATT, SNEGSKA (reference sequence).

DNA of the CDR3: TGTGCCAGCAGCGGGATGACAGGGGCATTGGACACTGAAGCTTTCTTT. Translating it yields CASSGMTGALDTEAFF. The V call is TRBV9, the J call TRBJ1-1, with 8 bases that match TRBD1. This CDR3 has 16 amino acids. V lost 3 bases to trimming and J lost 3 bases; unmatched junction nucleotides: 10. Germline V CDR1 and CDR2: SGDLS, YYNGEE.

Regarding this clone: The same CDR3 can be traced to other DNA sequences in this sample. The gene calls are TRBV5-1 and TRBJ1-1; D is undetermined. The CDR3 runs 11 residues. Deletions cut 4 bases from V and 2 bases from J, with 3 bases between. From germline, CDR1 is SGHRS and CDR2 YFSETQ. The CDR3 sequence is CASSLNTEAFF. The CDR3 DNA reads TGCGCCAGCAGCCTTAACACTGAAGCTTTCTTT.